These 10 T cell receptor beta chains were sequenced from one sample in a study of cytomegalovirus exposure and HLA in healthy donors. Primers: 60 Vbeta forward and 13 Jbeta reverse. Only in-frame clones appear in the TCRdb table, and some are missing; sequencing was by immunoSEQ multiplex PCR. This sample has approximately 87,000 clones, with 81% found just once. Sequencing was carried out using PBMCs. The receptors here all came from a woman in her 70s in good health and CMV-seropositive.

The V gene is TRBV6-6, the J gene TRBJ2-3; the match to TRBD1 covers 11 bases. V gave up 4 bases and J gave up 5 bases; unmatched junction bases: 8. CDR1 is MNHNY, CDR2 SVGAGI, per germline (reference sequence). The CDR3 covers 16 residues. The CDR3 sequence: CASSSGRTGGRDTQYF. In DNA, the CDR3 is TGTGCCAGCAGTTCGGGCAGGACAGGGGGCAGAGATACGCAGTATTTT.

This clone was counted between two and nine times. The chain carries TRBV6-6 and TRBJ2-7, with a weak D call TRBD2 (6 bases). Trimming pared 5 bases from V and 2 bases from J, leaving 16 bases between. This CDR3 comprises 15 residues. Germline V gene lookup returns CDR1 MNHNY and CDR2 SVGAGI (reference sequence). CDR3 nucleotides: TGTGCCAGCAGTCCCTCCCTAGCGCGAGCCTACGAGCAGTACTTC. It codes for CASSPSLARAYEQYF.

This clone showed up just once. The V gene is TRBV19, the J gene TRBJ1-4, with no clear D. Trimming stripped 6 bases from V and 0 bases from J, with 8 bases between. The germline CDR1 and CDR2 sequences are LNHDA and SQIVND (reference sequence). The CDR3 length is 14 residues. CDR3 in amino acids: CASSPSATNEKLFF. CDR3 bases: TGTGCCAGTAGCCCCAGTGCAACTAATGAAAAACTGTTTTTT.

In its sample, this clone was seen a few times. The chain has TRBV6-4 and TRBJ2-2; 7 positions match TRBD1. CDR3 length: 16 amino acids. Trimming took 3 bases from V and 0 from J; bases not matched to a gene: 4. From germline, CDR1 is MRHNA and CDR2 SNTAGT. CDR3 region: CASSDIGGANTGELFF. The CDR3 coding sequence is TGTGCCAGCAGTGATATAGGGGGCGCGAACACCGGGGAGCTGTTTTTT.

The genes are TRBV11-3 and TRBJ2-5; tentative D call: TRBD1 (6 bases). The end of the DNA aligns better with TRBJ2-7, so the J call may be wrong. Germline V gene sequence: CDR1 SGHNT, CDR2 YENEEA. This CDR3 contains 13 residues. This chain's CDR3 is CASSLPGAYEQYF. Written as DNA, the CDR3 is TGTGCCAGCAGCCTACCAGGGGCCTACGAGCAGTACTTC.

The chain uses TRBV10-3 and TRBJ2-1, with D uncertain. Trimming pared 2 bases from V and 8 bases from J, leaving 7 bases between. This CDR3 comprises 12 residues. Germline loops: CDR1 ENHRY, CDR2 SYGVKD. The CDR3 protein is CAISENSDEQFF. CDR3 bases: TGTGCCATCAGTGAGAATTCGGATGAGCAGTTCTTC.

CDR3 protein: CASGGTGKNSPLHF. CDR3 sequence (DNA): TGTGCCTCCGGCGGGACAGGGAAAAATTCACCCCTCCACTTT. The chain employs TRBV30 and TRBJ1-6; TRBD1 matches at 9 bases. The V gene end was trimmed by 7 bases and the J gene end by 7 bases; junction bases not matched to a gene: 8. The CDR3 runs to 14 residues. Germline V gives CDR1 GTSNPN, CDR2 SVGIG (reference sequence).

The chain has TRBV25-1 and TRBJ2-3, with a weak D call TRBD2 (6 bases). V was cut by 2 bases and J by 0 bases, with 12 bases left in between. Germline CDR1 is MGHDK and CDR2 is SYGVNS. This CDR3 region has 16 residues. The CDR3 DNA is TGTGCCAGCAGTGAAGGGCTAGCGCTCAGCACAGATACGCAGTATTTT. Its translation is CASSEGLALSTDTQYF.

The genes are TRBV7-2 and TRBJ2-3, with unresolved D. The CDR3 has 17 residues. With 4 bases removed from V and 6 bases from J, the gap between germline ends came to 23 bases. In germline, CDR1 is SGHTA, CDR2 FQGNSA. The CDR3 nucleotides read TGTGCCAGCAGCTCCTCTGCTAGGCCGGGTCTACGGGATACGCAGTATTTT. Protein sequence: CASSSSARPGLRDTQYF.

The chain joins TRBV7-2 to TRBJ2-2; 7 bases map to TRBD2. CDR3 size: 17 residues. Germline values: CDR1 SGHTA, CDR2 FQGNSA. The ends lost 3 bases at V and 2 bases at J; junction bases unmatched: 9. The CDR3, as DNA: TGTGCCAGCAGCTTTTGGCGGAGCGGGAAAAACACCGGGGAGCTGTTTTTT. Amino acids: CASSFWRSGKNTGELFF.